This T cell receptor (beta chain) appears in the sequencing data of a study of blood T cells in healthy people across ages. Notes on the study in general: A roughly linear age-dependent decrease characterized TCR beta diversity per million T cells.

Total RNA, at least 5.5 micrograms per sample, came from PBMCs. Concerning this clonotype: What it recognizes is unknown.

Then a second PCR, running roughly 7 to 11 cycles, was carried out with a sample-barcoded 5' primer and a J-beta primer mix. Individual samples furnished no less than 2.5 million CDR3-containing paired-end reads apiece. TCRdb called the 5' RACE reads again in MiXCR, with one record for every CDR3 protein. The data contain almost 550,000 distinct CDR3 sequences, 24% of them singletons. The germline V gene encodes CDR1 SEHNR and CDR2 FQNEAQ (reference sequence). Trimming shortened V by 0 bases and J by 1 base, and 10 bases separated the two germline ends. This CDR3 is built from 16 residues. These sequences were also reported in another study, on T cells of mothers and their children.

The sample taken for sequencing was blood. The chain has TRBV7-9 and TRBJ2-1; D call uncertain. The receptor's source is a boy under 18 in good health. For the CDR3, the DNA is TGTGCCAGCAGCTTAGCCCTTTTGGGGTCCTACAATGAGCAGTTCTTC. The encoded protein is CASSLALLGSYNEQFF.